This TCR beta chain came from a study of blood T cell repertoires in COVID-19. About the study: Sites across the United States, Italy and Spain contributed samples from acute and convalescent COVID-19.

Profiled with immunoSEQ multiplex PCR; TCRdb holds only in-frame clones, not every one. The sample comprises about 210,000 clones, approximately 83% of which are singletons, and 3.5% to 4% rests with the top ten. This CDR3 region has 15 residues. Germline V gene lookup returns CDR1 MNHEY and CDR2 SVGAGI. V shed 10 bases and J shed 5 bases, with 23 bases lying between them. The chain links TRBV6-5 to TRBJ1-2; D possibly corresponds to TRBD1 (6 bases). The sequenced sample was PBMCs or T cells enriched from blood (not recorded which). The receptor comes from a woman between 40 and 55 years old with acute COVID-19. Here the CDR3 reads CATTYYGRGPYGYTF. CDR3 bases: TGTGCCACTACTTACTACGGCAGGGGACCTTATGGCTACACCTTC.